This T cell receptor beta chain appears in the sequencing data of a study of T cell responses to AZD1222 COVID-19 vaccine. CDR1 and CDR2 (germline): MNHEY, SVGEGT. The CDR3 is 13 amino acids. V lost 0 bases and J 10 bases, leaving 10 bases between the germline ends. Clones were read by immunoSEQ multiplex PCR, and TCRdb kept only the in-frame ones, dropping some. This sample yields about 120,000 clones, of which just over 90% are seen a single time; 6.9% belongs to the top ten. The rearrangement links TRBV6-2 or TRBV6-3 to TRBJ2-1; TRBD1 or TRBD2 may be the D gene (6 bases each). This TCR derives from an adult in good health. Sequenced material: peripheral blood, taken on day 0 of AZD1222 vaccination. CDR3 in amino acids: CASSYSFGGEQFF. The CDR3 nucleotides are TGTGCCAGCAGTTACTCGTTCGGGGGCGAGCAGTTCTTC.